The clone carrying this T cell receptor (beta chain) was seen ten or more times. The data derive from a study of early T cells in non-severe SARS-CoV-2 infection. Study-wide context: The input, bulk RNA from unsorted whole blood, was sequenced, and chains were unpaired.

Attachment of unique molecular identifiers to individual cDNA molecules was performed. In TCRdb, the 5' RACE reads were re-called with MiXCR into one record per CDR3 protein. The sample includes some 77,000 distinct CDR3 sequences, roughly 12% of them seen just once. The CDR3 is made up of 14 amino acids. Between the trimmed V and J ends, which lost 3 bases and 4 bases, there was a span of 12 bases. Per the germline V gene, CDR1 is SEHNR and CDR2 is FQNEAQ (reference sequence). This TCR was recovered from an adult who was a healthcare worker with PCR-confirmed SARS-CoV-2 infection or an uninfected control (not recorded which). Sequences were obtained from whole blood. The rearrangement uses TRBV7-9 and TRBJ1-2; D gene uncertain. The CDR3 nucleotides read TGTGCCAGCAGCTTTAGTTCGGAGAGCTATGGCTACACCTTC. Translation gives CASSFSSESYGYTF.